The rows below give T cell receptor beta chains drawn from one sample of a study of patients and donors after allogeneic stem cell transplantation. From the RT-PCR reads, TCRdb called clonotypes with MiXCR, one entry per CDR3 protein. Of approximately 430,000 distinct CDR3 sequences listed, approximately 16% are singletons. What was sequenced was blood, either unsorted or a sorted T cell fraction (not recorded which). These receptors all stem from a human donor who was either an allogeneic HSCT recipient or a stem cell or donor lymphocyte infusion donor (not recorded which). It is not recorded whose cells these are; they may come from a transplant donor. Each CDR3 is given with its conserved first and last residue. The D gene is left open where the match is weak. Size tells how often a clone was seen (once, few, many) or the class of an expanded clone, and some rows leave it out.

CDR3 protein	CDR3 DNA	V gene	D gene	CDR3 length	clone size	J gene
CSALNLATGDPYEQYF	TGCAGTGCTCTCAACCTCGCGACAGGGGATCCCTACGAGCAGTACTTC	TRBV20-1	TRBD1	16	few	TRBJ2-7
CASSFWGGWQETQYF	TGCGCCAGCAGCTTCTGGGGGGGTTGGCAAGAGACCCAGTACTTC	TRBV5-1	TRBD2	15	NA	TRBJ2-5
CSAPGTGTYEQYF	TGCAGTGCCCCCGGGACCGGGACCTACGAGCAGTACTTC	TRBV20-1	NA	13	few	TRBJ2-7
CSVGRRWSPSYNEQFF	TGCAGCGTTGGGAGGCGGTGGTCACCCTCCTACAATGAGCAGTTCTTC	TRBV29-1	NA	16	many	TRBJ2-1
CSARPGTASNSPLHF	TGCAGTGCTAGGCCGGGGACAGCCTCAAATTCACCCCTCCACTTT	TRBV20-1	TRBD1	15	few	TRBJ1-6
CASSLEGRGQPQHF	TGCGCCAGCAGCTTGGAGGGACGTGGGCAGCCCCAGCATTTT	TRBV5-1	NA	14	many	TRBJ1-5
CATSRDHRGVAEAFF	TGTGCCACCAGCAGAGATCACCGAGGGGTGGCTGAAGCTTTCTTT	TRBV15	NA	15	many	TRBJ1-1
CASSQGSSNTGELFF	TGCGCCAGCAGCCAGGGGTCGTCGAACACCGGGGAGCTGTTTTTT	TRBV4-3	NA	15	many	TRBJ2-2
CASYFLRGGGRTKYNEQFF	TGTGCCAGCTACTTCCTTCGGGGTGGCGGGAGGACCAAATACAATGAGCAGTTCTTC	TRBV12-3/TRBV12-4	TRBD2	19	NA	TRBJ2-1
CASSPLSGGASDTQYF	TGTGCCAGCAGCCCCCTTAGCGGGGGGGCCTCAGATACGCAGTATTTT	TRBV14	TRBD2	16	NA	TRBJ2-3
CATGSDSNQPQHF	TGTGCCACCGGCAGCGATAGCAATCAGCCCCAGCATTTT	TRBV2	NA	13	NA	TRBJ1-5
CASSQREDSSYEQYF	TGTGCCAGCAGCCAACGGGAGGACAGCTCCTACGAGCAGTACTTC	TRBV3-1	NA	15	many	TRBJ2-7
CASSRGTGVNTEAFF	TGTGCCAGCAGCCGAGGGACAGGAGTGAACACTGAAGCTTTCTTT	TRBV3-1	TRBD1	15	NA	TRBJ1-1
CASSLGPGSNRNIQYF	TGTGCCAGCAGCTTAGGTCCAGGTTCGAACAGGAACATTCAGTACTTC	TRBV7-8	NA	16	NA	TRBJ2-4
CASSQGGARNIQYF	TGTGCCAGCAGCCAAGGGGGGGCTAGAAACATTCAGTACTTC	TRBV3-1	NA	14	NA	TRBJ2-4
CASSLQGTPIYEQYF	TGCGCCAGCAGCTTGCAGGGTACCCCTATCTACGAGCAGTACTTC	TRBV5-1	NA	15	NA	TRBJ2-7
CASSFSRDQPQHF	TGTGCCAGCAGTTTCTCCCGGGATCAGCCCCAGCATTTT	TRBV6-5	NA	13	NA	TRBJ1-5
CSSRVGTEAFF	TGCAGCTCCAGGGTGGGCACTGAAGCTTTCTTT	TRBV29-1	NA	11	NA	TRBJ1-1
CAISGRDGETQYF	TGTGCCATCAGTGGCAGGGATGGAGAGACCCAGTACTTC	TRBV10-3	NA	13	NA	TRBJ2-5
CASSPLGGTSEYEQYF	TGTGCCAGTAGTCCACTCGGCGGGACTAGCGAGTACGAGCAGTACTTC	TRBV19	TRBD2	16	few	TRBJ2-7
CASSQDGGTANEKLFF	TGCGCCAGCAGCCAAGATGGGGGGACAGCTAATGAAAAACTGTTTTTT	TRBV4-3	TRBD1	16	few	TRBJ1-4